This entry is about one T cell receptor (beta chain). One base away there is no much larger clone; base qualities are not given. There are 13 amino acids in the CDR3, from cysteine to phenylalanine inclusive. The retained sequence is limited to the CDR3, 39 bases, with the frame set at the first base. Sequences MNHEY (CDR1) and SVGAGI (CDR2) are obtained from the germline V gene. Trimming costs V 4 bases and J 7 bases, and their ends lie 13 bases apart. The source of the sample is a study of graft-versus-host responses after intestinal transplantation (dated by TCRdb to the early 2020s). Describing the broader study: The transplants that recipients received were multivisceral, liver-intestinal, or isolated intestinal. Alloreactive clones were identified by sequencing pre-transplant mixed lymphocyte reaction products and comparing them with unstimulated pre-transplant donor and recipient T cells. Bulk TCR-beta CDR3 sequencing was used to track graft-versus-host and host-versus-graft alloreactive T cell clones in the graft, circulation and bone marrow after intestinal transplantation. All recipients received anti-thymocyte globulin induction followed by maintenance tacrolimus and steroids for around three years. Donor T cell macrochimerism was defined as a peak of at least 4% donor T cells among recipient peripheral blood mononuclear cells. A cohort of fewer than 25 intestinal transplant recipients, including one retransplant, was enrolled, and a few patients lacking pretransplant specimens were excluded. Rather than being sequenced by the commercial service, samples from a few later patients were sequenced in-house on an Illumina MiSeq and processed with MiXCR. Overall study outcomes, separate from this receptor: The relatively low number and heterogeneity of intestinal transplant patients limited the conclusions. In the allografts of patients with donor T cell macrochimerism, GvH to HvG T cell clonal ratios were high. GvH clones were found in recipient bone marrow, and some of the GvH clones appeared earlier in ileal mucosa or blood, which is consistent with an intestinal mucosal origin. Early after transplant, declines in HvG clones were associated with peak levels of circulating GvH clones.

This specimen's time point label, per the study, means: cells obtained before transplantation from donor or recipient. Mixed lymphocyte reactions plated approximately 200,000 CFSE-labeled pre-transplant responders with approximately 200,000 irradiated violet-dye-labeled stimulators and were cultured for about six days. After the mixed lymphocyte reaction, proliferating CD3+CD4+CFSE-low and CD3+CD8+CFSE-low responder cells were FACS-sorted on a BD Influx sorter. Libraries were prepared through the immunoSEQ multiplex PCR assay. For most patients, genomic DNA was isolated using the Qiagen DNeasy Blood and Tissue Kit and was shipped frozen to Adaptive Biotechnologies for TCR sequencing. High-throughput TCR-beta CDR3 sequencing of genomic DNA from most patients was performed by Adaptive Biotechnologies. As for how the authors treated the data: Adaptive's ImmunoSEQ software was the source of the TCR sequencing data for 15 to 20 patients, while three other patients were processed with MiXCR and VDJtools. CD4 versus CD8 sorting errors were corrected by removing sequences found in both subsets at a frequency ratio below 5:1. CDR3 nucleotide sequences shared between donor and recipient were removed because their origin could not be assigned. At least 2-fold expansion over unstimulated cells and a minimum CFSE-low frequency of 0.002% (template counts) or 0.001% (read counts) were required for clones to be classified as alloreactive. Mappable clones were those detected in sequenced pre-transplant spleen, lymph node, or MLR CFSE-low populations of the donor or recipient. The cumulative frequency of alloreactive clones was calculated as a percentage of all sequences, weighted by copy number. TCRdb stores this immuneACCESS table with in-frame sequences only. Part of the clones is absent; in the studies checked, under half of the shortfall reflects unresolved V genes, and no reason is known for the rest. Clone size and the V and J calls come from that table; the DNA yielded D and trimming. The sample has fewer than 4,500 clones on record, roughly 29% of them singletons. The top ten constitute about 8.4% of the sample.

Sequencing used alloreactive CD4+ T cells from a mixed lymphocyte reaction culture, obtained before transplantation. The cell subset or site label on this specimen signifies: CFSE-low proliferating T cells sorted from approximately six-day pre-transplant mixed lymphocyte reaction (GvH or HvG direction). The chain is encoded by TRBV6-5 joined to TRBJ1-1, with no confident D gene call. This TCR was recovered from a human patient who was an organ donor for intestinal transplantation. The DNA sequence is as follows: TGTGCCAGCAGTTCGCCGTCAAGTAGTGAAGCTTTCTTT. It is translated as CASSSPSSSEAFF.